The subject of this entry is one T cell receptor beta chain. In the authors' methods: Amplified reference gene primers provided the basis for estimating nucleated cell counts. Method: immunoSEQ multiplex PCR; TCRdb's copy keeps in-frame clones and lacks some. For V, J and clone size, that table is used; D and trimming come from the DNA. The sample records a few hundred thousand clones, about 87% being singletons. Germline V gene sequence: CDR1 LGHNA, CDR2 YNFKEQ. The CDR3 is made up of 15 amino acids. V was cut by 4 bases and J by 1 base, with 10 bases left in between. The data derive from a study of blood T cell repertoires in COVID-19. At the level of the study: Acute-phase and convalescent COVID-19 samples originated in the United States, Italy and Spain. Sample material is recorded as cDNA or gDNA derived from T cells, B-cell-depleted T cells, or PBMCs.

The sequence derives from a woman between 45 and 65 years old with COVID-19, enrolled during active disease. V and J are TRBV4-2 and TRBJ2-2; the D gene is possibly TRBD1 (6 bases). Material: peripheral blood. CDR3 in amino acids: CASSPTTGNTGELFF. CDR3 DNA: TGTGCCAGCAGCCCGACGACAGGGAACACCGGGGAGCTGTTTTTT.